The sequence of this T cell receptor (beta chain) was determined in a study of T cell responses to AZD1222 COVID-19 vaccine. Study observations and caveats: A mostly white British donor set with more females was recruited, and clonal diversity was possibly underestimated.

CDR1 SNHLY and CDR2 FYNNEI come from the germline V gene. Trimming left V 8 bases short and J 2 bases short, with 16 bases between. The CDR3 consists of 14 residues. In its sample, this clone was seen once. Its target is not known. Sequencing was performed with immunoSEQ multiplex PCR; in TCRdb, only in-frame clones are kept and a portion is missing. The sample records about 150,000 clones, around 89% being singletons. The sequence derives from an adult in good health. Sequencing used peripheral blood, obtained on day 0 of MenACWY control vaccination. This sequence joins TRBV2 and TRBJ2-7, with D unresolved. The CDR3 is CASFWSIGPYEQYF. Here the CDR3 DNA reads TGTGCCAGCTTTTGGTCGATTGGGCCCTACGAGCAGTACTTC.